The entry below describes one T cell receptor beta chain. Its antigen is as yet unknown. Germline is not matched at one junction end, which may reflect a read error. Time point noted: blood from clinic visit 5 months post-surgery; TSC patient then seizure free. The data belong to a study of brain T cells in children with intractable seizures. Clones were read by immunoSEQ multiplex PCR, and TCRdb kept only the in-frame ones, dropping some. The repertoire includes around 340,000 clones, nearly 95% of them detected once, and about 6% sits in the top ten. This CDR3 contains 12 residues. Germline-derived CDR1 and CDR2 are KGHSH and LQKENI. Study-level results: Viral specificity was inferred only from CDR3 similarity; HCMV serostatus was unknown.

The TCR was taken from a boy under two years old with tuberous sclerosis and intractable seizures. The V and J genes are TRBV18 and TRBJ2-4; D might be TRBD2 (5 bases). Sequences were derived from peripheral blood, sampled more than 4 months after surgery. The chain's CDR3 is CASSLGGPEQDF. CDR3 DNA sequence: TGTGCCAGCTCCCTCGGCGGGCCCGAGCAGGACTTC.